This T cell receptor (beta chain) originates from a study of blood T cells in healthy people across ages. Study findings and constraints: Age advanced and TCR beta diversity per million T cells fell, roughly linearly.

The CDR3 runs to 16 residues. With V trimmed by 2 bases and J by 5 bases, 5 bases remained unmatched. For the second PCR, which ran for 7 to 11 cycles, a sample-barcoded 5' primer and a J-beta primer mix were used. TCRdb itself ran the 5' RACE reads through MiXCR, one entry per CDR3 protein. The sample holds some 1.5 million distinct CDR3 sequences, about 42% seen once. Regarding this clonotype: Its antigen remains unidentified.

The source of this sequence is a woman between 18 and 29 years old in good health. The sample taken for sequencing was blood. This chain links TRBV12-3 or TRBV12-4 with TRBJ2-7; 14 nucleotides agree with TRBD2. The DNA for the CDR3 is TGTGCCAGCAGTTTAAGATCGACTAGCGGGAGGGACGAGCAGTACTTC. This codes for CASSLRSTSGRDEQYF.